The 26 T cell receptor beta chains listed next were all sequenced from one sample in a study of glioma-infiltrating T cells. TCR alpha and beta CDR3 regions were amplified from RNA using iRepertoire nested multiplex PCR. TCRdb itself ran the multiplex PCR reads through MiXCR, one entry per CDR3 protein. The sample has under 150,000 distinct CDR3 sequences; roughly a quarter are singletons. Sequenced: glioma tissue, nonneoplastic brain tissue, or PBMCs (not recorded which). The receptors here all came from a human donor with low-grade glioma or glioblastoma, undergoing nonglioma brain surgery, or in good health (not recorded which).

This clonotype was seen only a few times. The rearrangement uses TRBV29-1 and TRBJ1-5; no firm D call. The V end was cut by 7 bases, the J end by 8 bases, with 18 bases between. The length of the CDR3 is 13 residues. CDR1 SQVTM and CDR2 ANQGSEA come from the germline V gene. The CDR3: CSARTEVYEPQHF. The CDR3 DNA is TGCAGCGCCCGTACAGAGGTTTACGAGCCCCAGCATTTT.

In this sample, this clonotype turned up many times. The chain recombines TRBV20-1 with TRBJ2-7, with a weak D call TRBD2 (6 bases). V lost 2 bases and J lost 6, with 20 bases in between. CDR3 size: 15 residues. Per the germline V gene, CDR1 is DFQATT and CDR2 is SNEGSKA (reference sequence). CDR3 sequence: CSARIPGGSLGEQYV. CDR3 coding DNA: TGCAGTGCTAGAATCCCTGGAGGGTCTCTGGGCGAGCAGTACGTC.

A few counts support this clonotype. The chain uses TRBV19 and TRBJ1-1; a possible D gene is TRBD1 (5 bases). Germline CDR1 LNHDA, CDR2 SQIVND (reference sequence). V was cut by 4 bases and J by 1 base, with 22 bases left in between. This CDR3 region has 18 residues. The CDR3 loop is CASSRRDAAFFSNTEAFF. In nucleotides, the CDR3 is TGTGCCAGTAGTAGGCGGGACGCGGCCTTCTTCTCGAACACTGAAGCTTTCTTT.

This clonotype appeared a few times. V and J are TRBV7-3 and TRBJ1-2; D unclear. The CDR3 extends over 13 amino acids. V was shortened by 1 base and J by 2 bases, with 5 bases between the two germline ends. Germline CDR1 SGHTA, CDR2 FQGTGA. The CDR3 DNA sequence: TGTGCCAGCAGCTTAAGTCAGAACTATGGCTACACCTTC. It translates to CASSLSQNYGYTF.

The genes are TRBV5-6 and TRBJ2-5; D is uncertain. The germline CDR1 and CDR2 sequences are SGHDT and YYEEEE. The CDR3 spans 13 residues. Deletions cut 4 bases from V and 5 bases from J, with 12 bases between. CDR3 region: CASSPTVGETQYF. CDR3 sequence (DNA): TGTGCCAGCAGCCCTACAGTAGGGGAGACCCAGTACTTC.

Written as DNA, the CDR3 is TGTGCCAGCAGCCTAGGGGGCAGTTATCAGCCCCAGCATTTT. Amino acid sequence: CASSLGGSYQPQHF. V gene TRBV7-6 combines with J gene TRBJ1-5, with TRBD1 matching over 7 bases. CDR3 length: 14 amino acids. The J segment lost 5 bases and the V segment lost 5 bases, leaving 6 bases of the junction unmatched. Per germline, CDR1 SGHVS and CDR2 FNYEAQ.

This clonotype was counted only a few times. The V and J genes are TRBV7-8 and TRBJ1-2, with 9 nucleotides matching TRBD1. V dropped 0 bases and J dropped 4; count of bases not matched to a gene: 3. CDR1 is SGHVS and CDR2 is FQNEAQ in the germline V gene. The CDR3 is 15 amino acids. CDR3 amino acids: CASSLALTGGYGYTF. Written as DNA, the CDR3 is TGTGCCAGCAGCTTAGCTTTGACAGGGGGCTATGGCTACACCTTC.

This clonotype was observed a handful of times. The rearrangement joins TRBV27 to TRBJ2-2, with D possibly being TRBD1 (6 bases). CDR3 length: 15 amino acids. Germline V gene lookup returns CDR1 MNHEY and CDR2 SMNVEV (reference sequence). The V gene lost 5 bases and the J gene lost 4 bases, with 14 bases spanning the gap. CDR3 protein: CASSLQTGATGELFF. The CDR3 DNA is TGTGCCAGCAGTCTGCAGACAGGTGCCACCGGGGAGCTGTTTTTT.

This clonotype was detected a few times. The genes are TRBV20-1 and TRBJ1-5; D possibly corresponds to TRBD1 (5 bases). Germline V gives CDR1 DFQATT, CDR2 SNEGSKA (reference sequence). The CDR3 spans 14 residues. V lost 0 bases and J lost 6, with 12 bases in between. The DNA for the CDR3 is TGCAGTGCTAGAGATCGACAGCGCATTCAGCCCCAGCATTTT. The encoded protein is CSARDRQRIQPQHF.

The V and J genes are TRBV20-1 and TRBJ2-1, with 12 nucleotides matching TRBD2. This CDR3 region has 19 residues. Germline assignment: CDR1 DFQATT and CDR2 SNEGSKA (reference sequence). Unmatched junction bases numbered 11, after V lost 2 bases and J lost 0 bases. The CDR3 reads CSARQWGLAGGSSYNEQFF. DNA for the CDR3: TGCAGTGCTAGACAATGGGGACTAGCGGGTGGAAGCTCCTACAATGAGCAGTTCTTC.

The chain uses TRBV2 and TRBJ1-6, with D uncertain. Per the germline V gene, CDR1 is SNHLY and CDR2 is FYNNEI. The V end was cut by 5 bases, the J end by 17 bases, with 10 bases between. The CDR3 has 10 residues. The CDR3 sequence: CASSRRKFHF. CDR3 in DNA: TGTGCCAGCAGTAGACGTAAGTTCCACTTT.

The V call is TRBV11-1, the J call TRBJ2-5; 8 positions agree with TRBD2. Germline CDR1 is SGHAT and CDR2 is FQDESV (reference sequence). V gave up 1 base and J gave up 2 bases; unmatched junction bases: 3. The CDR3 length is 15 residues. The CDR3 DNA reads as TGTGCCAGCAGCTTAGGAGCGGGAGCGCAAGAGACCCAGTACTTC. It encodes CASSLGAGAQETQYF. Full variable domain (rest looked up from reference TRBV11-1 and TRBJ2-5): EAEVAQSPRYKITEKSQAVAFWCDPISGHATLYWYRQILGQGPELLVQFQDESVVDDSQLPKDRFSAERLKGVDSTLKIQPAELGDSAMYLCASSLGAGAQETQYFGPGTRLLVL.

V usage is TRBV7-8 and J usage is TRBJ1-5; TRBD1 agrees at 8 bases. Germline V gives CDR1 SGHVS, CDR2 FQNEAQ. V dropped 2 bases and J dropped 5; count of bases not matched to a gene: 2. The CDR3 spans 14 residues. The CDR3 spells CASSLQGAYQPQHF. CDR3 DNA: TGTGCCAGCAGCTTACAGGGGGCATATCAGCCCCAGCATTTT.

This chain uses TRBV20-1 with TRBJ2-5, with TRBD2 matching 16 bases. The CDR3 extends over 15 amino acids. Germline V gene sequence: CDR1 DFQATT, CDR2 SNEGSKA (reference sequence). J was trimmed by 4 bases and V by 5 bases; bases with no gene match: 4. The CDR3 DNA reads as TGCAGTGCTGGGACTAGCGGGGGGGCCACAGAGACCCAGTACTTC. It yields the protein CSAGTSGGATETQYF.

This clonotype appeared many times. This sequence joins TRBV7-9 and TRBJ1-5; D is uncertain. In germline, CDR1 is SEHNR, CDR2 FQNEAQ (reference sequence). The CDR3 has 13 residues. V lost 3 bases and J 6 bases, leaving 9 bases between the germline ends. The CDR3 DNA follows: TGTGCCAGCAGCTTGGCAGAGAGTCAGCCCCAGCATTTT. Translating gives CASSLAESQPQHF. Supplemented by reference TRBV7-9 and TRBJ1-5, the full variable domain reads DTGVSQNPRHKITKRGQNVTFRCDPISEHNRLYWYRQTLGQGPEFLTYFQNEAQLEKSRLLSDRFSAERPKGSFSTLEIQRTEQGDSAMYLCASSLAESQPQHFGDGTRLSIL.

This clonotype was counted between two and nine times. The chain links TRBV12-3 or TRBV12-4 to TRBJ1-1, with TRBD1 matching over 8 bases. The CDR3 contains 12 residues. Unmatched junction bases numbered 2, after V lost 8 bases and J lost 3 bases. The CDR3 loop is CASSQGDTEAFF. In nucleotides, the CDR3 is TGTGCCAGCTCACAGGGGGACACTGAAGCTTTCTTT.

The chain is built from TRBV4-2 and TRBJ2-5, with 9 bases that match TRBD2. J was trimmed by 4 bases and V by 4 bases; bases with no gene match: 7. CDR3 length: 15 residues. Germline CDR1 is LGHNA and CDR2 is YNFKEQ. This CDR3 is CASSLSGGLLETQYF. In DNA form, the CDR3 reads TGTGCCAGCAGCCTTAGCGGGGGCTTACTAGAGACCCAGTACTTC.

V and J are TRBV18 and TRBJ2-1, with D unclear. Germline-derived CDR1 and CDR2 are KGHSH and LQKENI. Between the trimmed V and J ends, which lost 6 bases and 12 bases, there was a span of 15 bases. This CDR3 spans 12 amino acids. In nucleotides, the CDR3 is TGTGCCAGCTCTCCAAGTCTTGGCGGGCAGTTCTTC. It codes for CASSPSLGGQFF.

A note on this clonotype: The junction departs from germline at one end; a sequencing error may be responsible. The chain couples TRBV5-1 to TRBJ2-3; 10 bases agree with TRBD2. Germline loops: CDR1 SGHRS, CDR2 YFSETQ. The CDR3 is 14 amino acids. CDR3 loop: CASTLGTSADTKYF. The CDR3 DNA is TGCGCCAGCACCCTTGGGACTAGCGCAGATACGAAGTATTTT.

The chain uses TRBV20-1 and TRBJ2-1; TRBD2 matches at 8 bases. The CDR3 consists of 16 residues. V shed 6 bases, J shed 10 bases, and the junction held 20 bases outside the gene matches. Germline CDR1 and CDR2: DFQATT and SNEGSKA (reference sequence). The CDR3 DNA sequence: TGCAGTGCGCCCCCTAGTCGCGGGGGGTCGGTGAGGGAGCAGTTCTTC. Its translation is CSAPPSRGGSVREQFF.

This clonotype came up a few times. This chain uses TRBV10-3 with TRBJ1-1; TRBD1 might be the D (5 bases). The CDR3 loop spans 16 amino acids. With 0 bases removed from V and 3 bases from J, the gap between germline ends came to 14 bases. CDR1 and CDR2 (germline): ENHRY, SYGVKD. CDR3 residues: CAISESLGQGHTEAFF. The CDR3 nucleotides read TGTGCCATCAGTGAGTCGTTAGGGCAGGGCCACACTGAAGCTTTCTTT.

This clonotype has only a few counts. The chain couples TRBV24-1 to TRBJ2-5; 16 positions match TRBD2. Germline assignment: CDR1 KGHDR and CDR2 SFDVKD. The CDR3 is 19 amino acids. V lost 4 bases and J lost 2; bases outside the gene matches: 9. CDR3 sequence reads: CATSDPTGTSGGGQETQYF. The CDR3, as DNA: TGTGCCACCAGTGACCCAACCGGGACTAGCGGGGGGGGGCAAGAGACCCAGTACTTC.

This clonotype was found many times. The chain uses TRBV3-1 and TRBJ1-1; a weak D match, TRBD1 (5 bases). The germline V gene encodes CDR1 LGHDT and CDR2 YNNKEL (reference sequence). Trimming removed 3 bases from V and 4 bases from J, with 6 bases in between. The CDR3 has 12 amino acids. CDR3 sequence (DNA): TGTGCCAGCAGCCATAGGGGCACTGAAGCTTTCTTT. This gives the protein CASSHRGTEAFF.

The genes are TRBV5-1 and TRBJ1-4; 7 bases match TRBD1. The V gene end was trimmed by 5 bases and the J gene end by 4 bases; junction bases not matched to a gene: 11. Germline V gene lookup returns CDR1 SGHRS and CDR2 YFSETQ. This CDR3 is built from 16 residues. The CDR3 loop is CASRYSTGESNEKLFF. The CDR3 bases are TGCGCCAGCAGATACTCCACAGGGGAGAGTAATGAAAAACTGTTTTTT.

The chain joins TRBV18 to TRBJ1-5; TRBD1 matches at 7 bases. The CDR3 runs 15 residues. Losses at the gene ends were 4 bases for V and 7 bases for J; bases not matched to a gene: 10. CDR1 and CDR2 (germline): KGHSH, LQKENI. The CDR3 here is CASSLTTGRGQPQHF. The CDR3, as DNA: TGTGCCAGCTCACTGACGACAGGGCGGGGACAGCCCCAGCATTTT.

A remark on this clonotype: A read error is possible here, since a much larger clone lies one base away. The chain recombines TRBV27 with TRBJ1-2; D possibly corresponds to TRBD1 (6 bases). Between the trimmed V and J ends, which lost 8 bases and 8 bases, there was a span of 15 bases. Per the germline V gene, CDR1 is MNHEY and CDR2 is SMNVEV (reference sequence). The CDR3 spans 12 residues. The CDR3 is CASLSHGGGYTF. The CDR3 DNA sequence: TGTGCCAGCCTATCCCACGGGGGCGGCTACACCTTC.